This T cell receptor (beta chain) was retrieved from a study of CXCR3-negative and CXCR3-positive naive CD8 T cells. As for the study in general: Overall TRB read output was roughly 130 million, and each library contained about 1.5 +/- 0.3 million reads.

The CDR3 length is 14 residues. CDR1 and CDR2 from the germline V gene are GTSNPN and SVGIG (reference sequence). Details on this clonotype: Its antigen is undetermined.

Each TRB cDNA library was prepared by 5' RACE (with UMI labels). With the 5' RACE reads reprocessed, TCRdb shows one record per CDR3 protein and no DNA. This repertoire includes 90,000 to 95,000 distinct CDR3 sequences. Findings and limits, study-wide: More hydrophobic TRB CDR3s were found in CXCR3-positive naive cells than in CXCR3-negative naive cells. Naive CXCR3-positive and CXCR3-negative cells shared similar TRBV-TRBJ usage, unlike memory cells.

This TCR was sampled from a human donor in good health. Some clones in this sample may be carry-over from other donors' samples. What was sequenced was naive CXCR3- CD8+ T cells from blood. Subset: CD45RO-CCR7+CD27+CD95- naive CD8+ T cells lacking CXCR3 (TNR3-). This chain joins TRBV30 and TRBJ2-2; TCRdb proposes TRBD1, but this gene call is untestable without DNA. CDR3 region: CASSDSPQPGELFF.